The 23 T cell receptor beta chains listed next were all sequenced from one sample in a study of regulatory T cells in long-lasting Graves disease. According to the study, TCR beta libraries were built with iRepertoire HTBI primers and CDR3-region Arm-PCR. TCRdb itself ran the multiplex PCR reads through MiXCR, one entry per CDR3 protein. The sample lists 550,000 or so distinct CDR3 sequences, around 13% seen once, with about 8.9% in the top ten. Sample time point: newly diagnosed GD, antithyroid drugs for less than 3 months. Extracted PBMC RNA gave rise to the TCR library. These data were likewise used in another study, on T cells in Graves' hyperthyroidism and ophthalmopathy.

The sequenced sample was peripheral blood mononuclear cells (PBMCs), obtained at new diagnosis, from a patient treated with antithyroid drugs. These receptor sequences come from a woman aged 30 to 39 with Graves disease.

This clonotype was counted between two and nine times. The chain carries TRBV9 and TRBJ2-2; D unresolved. The germline CDR1 and CDR2 sequences are SGDLS and YYNGEE. Trimming cost V 3 bases and J 0 bases, with 6 bases left between them. The CDR3 has 14 residues. CDR3 loop: CASSADANTGELFF. The CDR3 DNA reads as TGTGCCAGCAGCGCCGACGCGAACACCGGGGAGCTGTTTTTT.

Only a few counts were recorded for this clonotype. Given the absence of the conserved phenylalanine or tryptophan at the CDR3 end, a read error is likely. The genes are TRBV28 and TRBJ1-2; 7 bases are shared with TRBD1. This CDR3 has 13 residues. Trimming removed 4 bases from V and 4 bases from J; junction bases left unmatched: 3. The germline V gene encodes CDR1 MDHEN and CDR2 SYDVKM. The CDR3 sequence is CASSSGDSYGYTS. The CDR3 DNA follows: TGTGCCAGCAGTTCTGGGGACAGCTATGGCTACACCTCC.

This clonotype was observed at least ten times. The chain couples TRBV20-1 to TRBJ1-1, with no clear D. The CDR3 is 11 residues long. Germline CDR1 and CDR2: DFQATT and SNEGSKA (reference sequence). Trimming cost V 4 bases and J 4 bases, with 7 bases left between them. The CDR3 sequence: CSAKKVTEAFF. In DNA form, the CDR3 reads TGCAGTGCTAAAAAAGTCACTGAAGCTTTCTTT.

The table lists this clonotype with many counts. The genes are TRBV9 and TRBJ2-5, with D perhaps TRBD1 (5 bases). Germline loops: CDR1 SGDLS, CDR2 YYNGEE. This CDR3 spans 16 amino acids. V was pared by 7 bases and J by 5 bases, with 24 bases between. CDR3 protein: CASQPGIRETRETQYF. As DNA, the CDR3 is TGTGCCAGCCAACCAGGGATCCGAGAGACTCGGGAGACCCAGTACTTC.

This clonotype appeared many times. The chain couples TRBV6-2 or TRBV6-3 to TRBJ1-1, with D hard to call. Germline V gene sequence: CDR1 MNHEY, CDR2 SVGEGT. The CDR3 has 13 amino acids. The V end lost 2 bases, the J end lost 4 bases, and 8 bases lay between the germline ends. The CDR3, as DNA: TGTGCCAGCAGTTACGCCCGGAGCACTGAAGCTTTCTTT. The encoded protein is CASSYARSTEAFF.

This clonotype was picked up a small number of times. V gene TRBV7-9 combines with J gene TRBJ2-4, with 8 nucleotides matching TRBD1. This CDR3 has 14 residues. Per the germline V gene, CDR1 is SEHNR and CDR2 is FQNEAQ (reference sequence). V trimming: 1 base; J trimming: 10 bases; junction bases outside the gene matches: 6. DNA for the CDR3: TGTGCCAGCAGCTTAGGTCAGGACAGGGTTATTCAGTACTTC. Translating it yields CASSLGQDRVIQYF.

This clonotype appeared many times. The chain joins TRBV20-1 to TRBJ2-1; D remains unclear. Germline lookup yields CDR1 DFQATT and CDR2 SNEGSKA (reference sequence). There are 14 residues in the CDR3. Trimming stripped 0 bases from V and 6 bases from J, with 12 bases between. The CDR3 here is CSARDLGAANEQFF. The DNA of the CDR3 is TGCAGTGCTAGAGATCTTGGCGCCGCCAATGAGCAGTTCTTC.

This clonotype has at least ten counts. The chain recombines TRBV20-1 with TRBJ2-5; no firm D call. V lost 6 bases to trimming and J lost 1 base, with 12 bases between them. Germline V gives CDR1 DFQATT, CDR2 SNEGSKA (reference sequence). This CDR3 is 13 amino acids long. CDR3 region: CSAQEVLQETQYF. The CDR3 nucleotides are TGCAGTGCCCAAGAGGTCCTCCAAGAGACCCAGTACTTC.

Of note for this clonotype: A much larger clone is a single base away; this may be a read error. The rearrangement links TRBV7-3 to TRBJ2-1; TRBD1 is a possible D gene (6 bases). The germline V gene has CDR1 SGHTA and CDR2 FQGTGA. The CDR3 totals 14 residues. The CDR3 DNA reads TGTGCCAGCAGCGTCAGGGGTTATGGGAGTGAGCAGCTCTTC. Translation: CASSVRGYGSEQLF.

V is TRBV2 and J is TRBJ2-7; tentatively, D is TRBD1 (6 bases). From germline, CDR1 is SNHLY and CDR2 FYNNEI. Trimming took off 5 bases at V and 5 bases at J, with 16 bases between the two ends. This CDR3 is 14 amino acids long. CDR3 sequence: CASSKQGNQDEQYF. DNA of the CDR3: TGTGCCAGCAGTAAACAGGGAAATCAGGACGAGCAGTACTTC.

This clonotype was counted at least ten times. This rearrangement joins TRBV5-8 to TRBJ1-2; TRBD1 agrees at 9 bases. The CDR3 has 15 residues. The J segment lost 2 bases and the V segment lost 3 bases, leaving 5 bases of the junction unmatched. From germline, CDR1 is SGHTS and CDR2 YDEGEE. Here the CDR3 reads CASSSFGTGNYGYTF. As DNA, the CDR3 is TGTGCCAGCAGCTCATTCGGGACAGGGAACTATGGCTACACCTTC.

The chain employs TRBV7-9 and TRBJ2-1; 9 nucleotides align to TRBD2. There are 17 residues in the CDR3. CDR1 and CDR2 (germline): SEHNR, FQNEAQ (reference sequence). The ends lost 5 bases at V and 6 bases at J; junction bases unmatched: 14. The CDR3 protein is CASSPRGGVRRSNEQFF. CDR3 bases: TGTGCCAGCAGCCCGCGCGGGGGGGTGCGGAGGAGCAATGAGCAGTTCTTC.

In this sample, this clonotype turned up many times. The V call is TRBV14, the J call TRBJ2-1, with 11 nucleotides matching TRBD2. Germline CDR1 SGHDN, CDR2 FVKESK. The CDR3 totals 17 residues. With V trimmed by 0 bases and J by 6 bases, 7 bases remained unmatched. CDR3 amino acids: CASSQEILAGGPNEQFF. CDR3 sequence (DNA): TGTGCCAGCAGCCAAGAGATCCTAGCGGGGGGACCCAATGAGCAGTTCTTC. The whole variable domain, remainder taken from reference TRBV14 and TRBJ2-1, is EAGVTQFPSHSVIEKGQTVTLRCDPISGHDNLYWYRRVMGKEIKFLLHFVKESKQDESGMPNNRFLAERTGGTYSTLKVQPAELEDSGVYFCASSQEILAGGPNEQFFGPGTRLTVL.

On this clonotype itself: It may be a read error: a sequence one base away is much more abundant. The chain is built from TRBV11-3 and TRBJ1-4; tentatively, D is TRBD1 (6 bases). The germline gives CDR1 SGHNT, CDR2 YENEEA. V dropped 5 bases and J dropped 0 bases, with 13 bases sitting between them. The CDR3 is made up of 16 amino acids. The CDR3: CASSVVQGATNEKLFF. CDR3 coding DNA: TGTGCCAGCAGCGTCGTACAGGGAGCAACTAATGAAAAACTGTTTTTT.

The rearrangement joins TRBV28 to TRBJ2-1; 8 bases are shared with TRBD2. The CDR3 length is 15 residues. Germline loops: CDR1 MDHEN, CDR2 SYDVKM. The V segment lost 5 bases and the J segment 7 bases; nucleotides outside the gene matches: 10. CDR3 coding DNA: TGTGCCAGCAGTGACGGACTAGCTGCAAGGAATGAGCAGTTCTTC. It translates to CASSDGLAARNEQFF.

This clonotype was counted ten times or more. The chain employs TRBV7-2 and TRBJ1-1; a possible D gene is TRBD1 (5 bases). The V end was cut by 5 bases, the J end by 4 bases, with 20 bases between. Germline values: CDR1 SGHTA, CDR2 FQGNSA. This CDR3 comprises 16 residues. In DNA, the CDR3 is TGTGCCAGCAGCCAGAGAGAGGGGAGGTTGGGCACTGAAGCTTTCTTT. Residues: CASSQREGRLGTEAFF.

At least ten counts were recorded for this clonotype. The chain uses TRBV20-1 and TRBJ2-3; TRBD2 might be the D (6 bases). The germline V gene encodes CDR1 DFQATT and CDR2 SNEGSKA (reference sequence). V was cut by 1 base and J by 4 bases, with 12 bases left in between. CDR3 length equals 14 residues. CDR3 loop: CSARGEERPDTQYF. As DNA, the CDR3 is TGCAGTGCTAGAGGGGAGGAGCGTCCAGATACGCAGTATTTT.

J is TRBJ2-1 and V is TRBV7-9, with TRBD2 matching 7 bases. The junction had 7 bases not matched to a gene; V was cut back by 4 bases and J by 4 bases. Germline lookup yields CDR1 SEHNR and CDR2 FQNEAQ (reference sequence). The CDR3 consists of 15 residues. CDR3 sequence reads: CASSSRWGGYNEQFF. CDR3 DNA sequence: TGTGCCAGCAGCTCTCGATGGGGGGGTTACAATGAGCAGTTCTTC.

V and J are TRBV6-2 or TRBV6-3 and TRBJ2-3; TRBD2 agrees at 13 bases. Germline V gives CDR1 MNHEY, CDR2 SVGEGT. The CDR3 length is 15 residues. V lost 6 bases and J lost 4; bases outside the gene matches: 4. The CDR3: CASSWTSGRSDTQYF. The CDR3 DNA is TGTGCCAGCAGCTGGACTAGCGGGAGATCAGATACGCAGTATTTT.

This clonotype occurred many times. The chain couples TRBV12-3 or TRBV12-4 to TRBJ1-1; possibly TRBD1 for D (6 bases). CDR3 length equals 16 residues. The V end lost 1 base, the J end lost 1 base, and 13 bases lay between the germline ends. CDR3 sequence (DNA): TGTGCCAGCAGTTTAGTCCCGGACAGACCGAACACTGAAGCTTTCTTT. This codes for CASSLVPDRPNTEAFF.

This clonotype was seen ten or more times. The chain combines TRBV19 with TRBJ2-6; D possibly corresponds to TRBD2 (5 bases). Trimming removed 11 bases from V and 3 bases from J, with 11 bases in between. The CDR3 covers 13 residues. Germline V gene lookup returns CDR1 LNHDA and CDR2 SQIVND (reference sequence). CDR3 sequence (DNA): TGTGCCGCCCGGAGGCGTGGGGCCAACGTCCTGACTTTC. It encodes CAARRRGANVLTF. Using reference TRBV19 and TRBJ2-6 for the parts outside the CDR3, the full variable domain is DGGITQSPKYLFRKEGQNVTLSCEQNLNHDAMYWYRQDPGQGLRLIYYSQIVNDFQKGDIAEGYSVSREKKESFPLTVTSAQKNPTAFYLCAARRRGANVLTFGAGSRLTVL.

The rearrangement uses TRBV10-2 and TRBJ2-3; 7 nucleotides align to TRBD2. The germline gives CDR1 WSHSY, CDR2 SAAADI. V dropped 8 bases and J dropped 3; count of bases not matched to a gene: 8. This CDR3 comprises 14 residues. The CDR3, as DNA: TGCGCCAGCCGATGGGAGGGGCCAACAGATACGCAGTATTTT. Translating gives CASRWEGPTDTQYF.

The table lists this clonotype with many counts. The chain is built from TRBV5-4 and TRBJ2-1; 8 bases agree with TRBD1. The CDR3 has 16 residues. V lost 1 base and J lost 7; bases outside the gene matches: 10. From germline, CDR1 is SGHNT and CDR2 YYREEE (reference sequence). The CDR3 nucleotides read TGTGCCAGCAGCTTGATGTCCAGGGGGCGCGAGAATGAGCAGTTCTTC. Encoded protein: CASSLMSRGRENEQFF.